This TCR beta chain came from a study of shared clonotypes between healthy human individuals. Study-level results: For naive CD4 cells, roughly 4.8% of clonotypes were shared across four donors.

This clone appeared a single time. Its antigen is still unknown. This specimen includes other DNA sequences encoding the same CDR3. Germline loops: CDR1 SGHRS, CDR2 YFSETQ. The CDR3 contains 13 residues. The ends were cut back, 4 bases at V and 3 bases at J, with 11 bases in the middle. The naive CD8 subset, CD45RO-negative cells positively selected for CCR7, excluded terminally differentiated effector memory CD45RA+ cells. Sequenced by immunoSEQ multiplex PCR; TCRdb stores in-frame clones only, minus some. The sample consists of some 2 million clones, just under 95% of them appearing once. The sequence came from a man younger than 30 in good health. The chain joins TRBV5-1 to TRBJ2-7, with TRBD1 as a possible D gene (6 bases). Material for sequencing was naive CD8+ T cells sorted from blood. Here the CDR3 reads CASSLGTLYEQYF. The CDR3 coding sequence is TGCGCCAGCAGCCTCGGGACACTCTACGAGCAGTACTTC.